This TCR beta chain was sequenced in a study of CD8 T cells in Susac syndrome. The study's findings and limits: None of the CD4+ T cell repertoires in Susac syndrome showed clonal expansion.

Random hexamers were used to reverse transcribe the RNA input (about 0.5 to 1 ug). Amplification of TCR beta CDR3 across 54 Vbeta and 13 Jbeta was performed with immunoSEQ multiplex PCR. TCRdb ran MiXCR on the immunoSEQ multiplex PCR reads and lists one entry per CDR3 protein. The sample includes more than 150,000 distinct CDR3 sequences, 95% to 96% of them seen just once. TCR beta sequencing covered blood CD8+ and CD4+ T cells. The CD8+ and CD4+ T cells were isolated magnetically using a negative isolation approach, whereas the TEMRA cells were enriched by FACS. Of note for this clonotype: What it binds is unknown.

The CDR3 spans 13 residues. Germline CDR1 is DFQATT and CDR2 is SNEGSKA (reference sequence). V gave up 0 bases and J gave up 5 bases, with 10 bases separating them. The sequenced sample consisted of CD4+ T cells from PBMCs. The gene calls are TRBV20-1 and TRBJ2-5; D tentatively fits TRBD1 or TRBD2 (6 bases each). The receptor comes from a human donor with Susac syndrome. In DNA form, the CDR3 reads TGCAGTGCTAGAGAGGGGGGCCTTGAGACCCAGTACTTC. Encoded protein: CSAREGGLETQYF.